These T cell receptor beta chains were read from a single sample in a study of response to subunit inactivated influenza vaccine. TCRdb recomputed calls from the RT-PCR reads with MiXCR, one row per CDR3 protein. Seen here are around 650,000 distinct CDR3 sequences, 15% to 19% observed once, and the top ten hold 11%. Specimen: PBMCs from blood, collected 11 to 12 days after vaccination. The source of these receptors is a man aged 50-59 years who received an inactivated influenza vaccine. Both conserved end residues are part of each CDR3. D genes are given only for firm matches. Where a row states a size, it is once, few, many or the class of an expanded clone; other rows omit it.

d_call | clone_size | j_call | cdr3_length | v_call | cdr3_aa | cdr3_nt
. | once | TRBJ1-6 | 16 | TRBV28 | CVSSKQQGGVGSPLHF | TGTGTCAGCAGTAAACAACAGGGAGGAGTGGGCTCACCCCTCCACTTT
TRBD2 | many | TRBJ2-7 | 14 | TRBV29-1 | CSVGAGGSSYEQYF | TGCAGCGTTGGGGCTGGCGGGAGTTCCTACGAGCAGTACTTC
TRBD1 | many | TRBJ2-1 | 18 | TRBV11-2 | CASSIYNRGRRSYNEQFF | TGTGCCAGCAGCATATACAACAGGGGGCGCAGGTCCTACAATGAGCAGTTCTTC
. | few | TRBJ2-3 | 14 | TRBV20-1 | CSAIGDASTDTQYF | TGCAGTGCTATAGGGGACGCAAGCACAGATACGCAGTATTTT
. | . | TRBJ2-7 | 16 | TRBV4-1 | CARSPGRGRDSYEQYF | TGTGCCAGGAGCCCTGGCCGGGGGCGCGACTCCTACGAGCAGTACTTC
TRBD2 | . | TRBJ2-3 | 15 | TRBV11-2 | CASSREVASTDTQYF | TGTGCCAGCAGCCGGGAGGTCGCTAGCACAGATACGCAGTATTTT
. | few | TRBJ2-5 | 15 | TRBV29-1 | CSVLPAGRLQETQYF | TGCAGCGTCCTACCGGCGGGAAGACTCCAAGAGACCCAGTACTTC
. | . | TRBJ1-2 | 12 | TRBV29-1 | CSVQEQDYGYTF | TGCAGCGTTCAAGAACAGGACTATGGCTACACCTTC
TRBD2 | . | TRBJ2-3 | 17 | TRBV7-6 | CASSSWTSGNQGVTQYF | TGTGCCAGCAGCTCTTGGACTAGCGGGAACCAGGGGGTTACGCAGTATTTT
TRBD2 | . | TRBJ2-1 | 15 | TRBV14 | CASSQNSGIYNEQFF | TGTGCCAGCAGCCAGAATAGCGGGATTTACAATGAGCAGTTCTTC
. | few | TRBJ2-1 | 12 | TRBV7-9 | CASSLEGGLEFF | TGTGCCAGCAGTTTAGAGGGGGGACTGGAGTTCTTC
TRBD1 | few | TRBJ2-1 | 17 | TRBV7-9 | CASSLAGTGGVNNEQFF | TGTGCCAGCAGCTTAGCCGGGACAGGGGGCGTAAACAATGAGCAGTTCTTC
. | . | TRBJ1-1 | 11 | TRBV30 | CAWRTGVGAFF | TGTGCCTGGAGAACCGGTGTCGGAGCTTTCTTT
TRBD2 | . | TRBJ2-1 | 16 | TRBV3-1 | CASSQERLAIDNEQFF | TGTGCCAGCAGCCAAGAAAGACTAGCGATAGACAATGAGCAGTTCTTC
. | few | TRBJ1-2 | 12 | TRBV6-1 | CASSEGSLGYTF | TGTGCCAGCAGTGAAGGTAGTTTAGGCTACACCTTC
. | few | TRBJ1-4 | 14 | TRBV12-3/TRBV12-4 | CASKKTPGDEKLFF | TGTGCCAGCAAAAAGACGCCGGGAGATGAAAAACTGTTTTTT
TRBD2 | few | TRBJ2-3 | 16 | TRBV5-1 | CASSFSAGGSTDTQYF | TGCGCCAGCAGCTTTTCAGCGGGGGGAAGCACAGATACGCAGTATTTT
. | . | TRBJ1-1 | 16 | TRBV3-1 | CASSPPGEGENTEAFF | TGTGCCAGCAGCCCCCCGGGGGAAGGTGAGAACACTGAAGCTTTCTTT
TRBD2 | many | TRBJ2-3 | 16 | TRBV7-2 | CASSLTSGGGTDTQYF | TGTGCCAGCAGCTTGACTAGCGGGGGGGGCACAGATACGCAGTATTTT
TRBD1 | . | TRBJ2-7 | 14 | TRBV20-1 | CSAPDRGGSYEQYF | TGCAGTGCTCCGGACAGGGGGGGTTCCTACGAGCAGTACTTC
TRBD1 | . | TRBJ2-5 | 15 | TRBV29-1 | CSVVKGDRGPETQYF | TGCAGCGTTGTGAAGGGGGACAGGGGGCCAGAGACCCAGTACTTC
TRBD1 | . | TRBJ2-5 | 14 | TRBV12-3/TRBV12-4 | CTSSLGQGRETQYF | TGTACCAGCAGTTTAGGACAGGGCCGGGAGACCCAGTACTTC
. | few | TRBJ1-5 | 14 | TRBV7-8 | CASSLSGGGGPQHF | TGTGCCAGCAGCCTCTCGGGGGGCGGTGGGCCCCAGCATTTT
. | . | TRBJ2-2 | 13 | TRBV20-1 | CSASDPNTGELFF | TGCAGTGCTAGTGACCCGAACACCGGGGAGCTGTTTTTT
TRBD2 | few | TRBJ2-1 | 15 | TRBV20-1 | CSAPVVAGLYNEQFF | TGCAGTGCTCCCGTCGTAGCGGGGCTCTACAATGAGCAGTTCTTC
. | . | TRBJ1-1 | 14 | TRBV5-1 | CASSSTGKNTEAFF | TGCGCCAGCAGCTCGACCGGAAAGAACACTGAAGCTTTCTTT
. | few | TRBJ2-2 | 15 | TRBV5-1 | CASSPATSESGELFF | TGCGCCAGCAGCCCCGCGACATCCGAGTCCGGGGAGCTGTTTTTT
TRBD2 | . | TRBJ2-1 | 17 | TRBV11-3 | CASSPRLAGGTPHEQFF | TGTGCCAGCAGCCCACGACTAGCGGGAGGGACTCCCCATGAGCAGTTCTTC
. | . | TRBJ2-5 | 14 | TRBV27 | CASRGTPYYNEQYF | TGTGCCAGCAGAGGGACACCGTATTACAATGAGCAGTACTTC
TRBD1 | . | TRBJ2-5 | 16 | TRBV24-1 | CATSDLRTGGLETQYF | TGTGCCACCAGTGATTTGCGGACAGGGGGTTTAGAGACCCAGTACTTC
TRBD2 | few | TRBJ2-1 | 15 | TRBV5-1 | CASSLEGTTINEQFF | TGCGCCAGCAGCTTGGAAGGGACTACCATCAATGAGCAGTTCTTC
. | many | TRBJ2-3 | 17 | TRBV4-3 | CASSPSVFGGVTDTQYF | TGCGCCAGCAGCCCATCCGTTTTTGGCGGGGTCACAGATACGCAGTATTTT
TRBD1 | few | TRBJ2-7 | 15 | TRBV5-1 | CASSFAPGQQYEQYF | TGCGCCAGCAGCTTCGCCCCGGGACAGCAGTACGAGCAGTACTTC
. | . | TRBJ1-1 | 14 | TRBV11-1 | CASKDGAENTEAFF | TGTGCCAGCAAGGATGGGGCAGAAAACACTGAAGCTTTCTTT
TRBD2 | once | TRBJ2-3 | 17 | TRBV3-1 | CASSPHVSAGGTDTQYF | TGTGCCAGCAGCCCCCACGTATCAGCGGGAGGCACAGATACGCAGTATTTT
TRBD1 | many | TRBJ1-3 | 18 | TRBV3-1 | CASSHPLGGQGTGNTIYF | TGTGCCAGCAGCCACCCGCTCGGGGGACAGGGTACTGGAAACACCATATATTTT
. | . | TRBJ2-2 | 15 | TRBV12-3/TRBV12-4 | CASSLGSSNTGELFF | TGTGCCAGCAGTTTAGGGAGTTCCAACACCGGGGAGCTGTTTTTT
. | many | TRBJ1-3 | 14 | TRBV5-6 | CASSPVGGTNTIYF | TGTGCCAGCAGCCCCGTTGGCGGGACAAACACCATATATTTT
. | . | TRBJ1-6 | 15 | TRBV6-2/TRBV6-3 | CASSQDGSEHSPLHF | TGTGCCAGCTCTCAGGATGGGTCGGAACATTCACCCCTCCACTTT
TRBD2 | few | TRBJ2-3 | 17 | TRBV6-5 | CASSSSRFTSGTDTQYF | TGTGCCAGCAGCTCCTCCCGGTTTACTAGCGGCACAGATACGCAGTATTTT
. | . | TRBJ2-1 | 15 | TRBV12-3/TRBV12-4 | CASSLAGDQYSEQFF | TGTGCCAGCAGTTTAGCGGGAGATCAATACAGTGAGCAGTTCTTC
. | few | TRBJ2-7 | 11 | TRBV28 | CAAAKRYEQYF | TGTGCCGCGGCAAAGAGGTACGAGCAGTACTTC
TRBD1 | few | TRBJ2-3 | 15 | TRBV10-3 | CAISDIQGAGDTQYF | TGTGCCATCAGTGATATACAGGGGGCTGGAGATACGCAGTATTTT
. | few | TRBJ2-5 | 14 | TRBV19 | CASSITGTFETQYF | TGTGCCAGTAGTATCACAGGGACCTTCGAGACCCAGTACTTC
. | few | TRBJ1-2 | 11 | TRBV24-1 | CATSAGQQVIF | TGTGCCACCAGCGCCGGACAGCAAGTAATCTTC
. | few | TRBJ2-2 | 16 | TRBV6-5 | CASSFRSPGLTGELFF | TGTGCCAGCAGTTTCAGATCGCCGGGACTCACCGGGGAGCTGTTTTTT